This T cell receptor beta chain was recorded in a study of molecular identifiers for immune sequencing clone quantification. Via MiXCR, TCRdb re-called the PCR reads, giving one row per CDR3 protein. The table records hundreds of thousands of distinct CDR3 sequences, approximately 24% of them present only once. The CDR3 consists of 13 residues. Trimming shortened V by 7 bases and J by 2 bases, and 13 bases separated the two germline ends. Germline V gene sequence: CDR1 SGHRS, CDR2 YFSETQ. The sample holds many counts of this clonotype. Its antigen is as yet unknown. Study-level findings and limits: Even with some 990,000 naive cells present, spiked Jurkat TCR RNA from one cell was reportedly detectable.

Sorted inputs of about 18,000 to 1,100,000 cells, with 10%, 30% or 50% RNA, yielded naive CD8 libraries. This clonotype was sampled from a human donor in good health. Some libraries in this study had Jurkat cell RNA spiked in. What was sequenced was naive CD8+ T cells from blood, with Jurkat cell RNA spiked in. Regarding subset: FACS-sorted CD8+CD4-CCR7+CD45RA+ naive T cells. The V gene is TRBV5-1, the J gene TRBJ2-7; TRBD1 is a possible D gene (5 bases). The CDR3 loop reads CASAMTATYEQYF. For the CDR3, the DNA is TGCGCCAGCGCTATGACAGCAACCTACGAGCAGTACTTC.